A single sample gave rise to the 16 T cell receptor beta chains below, sequenced in a study of T cell changes during pregnancy in multiple sclerosis. The table came from immunoSEQ multiplex PCR; TCRdb's copy has only in-frame clones and leaves some out. The repertoire includes roughly 99,000 clones, 92% of them detected once, and less than 2.5% sits in the top ten. Sequencing used peripheral blood, obtained after pregnancy. Receptor source: a female donor in good health, enrolled as a control in a pregnancy study.

The J gene is TRBJ2-1, the V gene TRBV2, with D hard to call. CDR1 and CDR2 (germline): SNHLY, FYNNEI. The CDR3 has 11 residues. Trimming took off 6 bases at V and 7 bases at J, with 7 bases between the two ends. This chain's CDR3 is CASRKTNEQFF. DNA of the CDR3: TGTGCCAGCAGGAAGACTAATGAGCAGTTCTTC.

This clone is a singleton in its sample. The gene calls are TRBV6-5 and TRBJ2-1; 7 bases align to TRBD1. The length of the CDR3 is 15 residues. From germline, CDR1 is MNHEY and CDR2 SVGAGI. The V gene end was trimmed by 0 bases and the J gene end by 4 bases; junction bases not matched to a gene: 3. The CDR3 DNA follows: TGTGCCAGCAGTTACTCCCAGGGGGATTACAATGAGCAGTTCTTC. It is translated as CASSYSQGDYNEQFF.

The chain couples TRBV7-2 to TRBJ2-2, with 8 nucleotides matching TRBD2. After removal of 7 bases from V and 1 base from J, the junction contained 8 bases not matched to a gene. In germline, CDR1 is SGHTA, CDR2 FQGNSA. There are 16 residues in the CDR3. Written as DNA, the CDR3 is TGTGCCAGCACTGGGGGACTAGGGGGGAACACCGGGGAGCTGTTTTTT. Amino acids: CASTGGLGGNTGELFF.

The chain uses TRBV7-2 and TRBJ2-7; TRBD1 aligns across 9 bases. The ends lost 4 bases at V and 2 bases at J; junction bases unmatched: 3. This CDR3 region has 14 residues. CDR1 and CDR2 from the germline V gene are SGHTA and FQGNSA. The CDR3 loop reads CASSSDRGAYEQYF. The DNA for the CDR3 is TGTGCCAGCAGCTCGGACAGGGGAGCCTACGAGCAGTACTTC.

The rearrangement links TRBV27 to TRBJ1-6, with 8 nucleotides matching TRBD1. The CDR3 has 15 residues. J gave up 6 bases and V 4 bases, and 5 bases lay outside the gene matches. CDR1 and CDR2 from the germline V gene are MNHEY and SMNVEV (reference sequence). In nucleotides, the CDR3 is TGTGCCAGCAGTTGGGGTACAGGGGGTAATTCACCCCTCCACTTT. It codes for CASSWGTGGNSPLHF.

This clone was counted once. This chain uses TRBV6-6 with TRBJ1-1, with D unclear. V gave up 8 bases and J gave up 0 bases, with 10 bases separating them. Per the germline V gene, CDR1 is MNHNY and CDR2 is SVGAGI (reference sequence). This CDR3 comprises 13 residues. The CDR3 DNA is TGTGCCAGCGGCCCAGTCTTGAACACTGAAGCTTTCTTT. Encoded protein: CASGPVLNTEAFF.

This chain uses TRBV2 with TRBJ2-3; 14 bases fit TRBD2. V was clipped by 6 bases and J by 4 bases; unmatched bases: 3. The germline V gene encodes CDR1 SNHLY and CDR2 FYNNEI. The CDR3 sequence is 15 residues long. The CDR3 DNA is TGTGCCAGCAGCGGGACTAGCGGGGGCGCAGATACGCAGTATTTT. As protein: CASSGTSGGADTQYF.

This clone came up once. This rearrangement joins TRBV5-1 to TRBJ2-7; no firm D call. V shed 2 bases and J shed 2 bases, with 5 bases lying between them. The CDR3 has 12 residues. Germline-derived CDR1 and CDR2 are SGHRS and YFSETQ. In nucleotides, the CDR3 is TGCGCCAGCAGCTTATATCCCTACGAGCAGTACTTC. It translates to CASSLYPYEQYF. Looking up the rest from reference TRBV5-1 and TRBJ2-7 gives the full variable domain: KAGVTQTPRYLIKTRGQQVTLSCSPISGHRSVSWYQQTPGQGLQFLFEYFSETQRNKGNFPGRFSGRQFSNSRSEMNVSTLELGDSALYLCASSLYPYEQYFGPGTRLTVT.

This chain connects TRBV9 to TRBJ2-2; TRBD1 matches at 7 bases. Germline loops: CDR1 SGDLS, CDR2 YYNGEE. The CDR3 runs 16 residues. The junction had 9 bases not matched to a gene; V was cut back by 3 bases and J by 4 bases. Here the CDR3 reads CASSARTGAGTGELFF. CDR3 DNA: TGTGCCAGCAGCGCTCGCACAGGGGCGGGCACCGGGGAGCTGTTTTTT.

The V call is TRBV21-1, the J call TRBJ2-7; TRBD2 is the table's D call and was not checked against the DNA. TRBV21-1 is marked as a pseudogene. The CDR3 contains 18 residues. The CDR3 region has the DNA TGTGCCAGCAGCAAAGCGGGACTGAGGGGACCGTACGGCTACGAGCAGTACTTC. It specifies CASSKAGLRGPYGYEQYF.

V gene TRBV2 combines with J gene TRBJ1-5; D gene ambiguous. Germline CDR1 and CDR2: SNHLY and FYNNEI. The length of the CDR3 is 15 residues. V dropped 1 base and J dropped 0 bases, with 7 bases sitting between them. The CDR3 DNA follows: TGTGCCAGCAGTGAAGGAACAGCTAGCAATCAGCCCCAGCATTTT. Its protein is CASSEGTASNQPQHF.

This chain joins TRBV11-3 and TRBJ2-1, with D possibly being TRBD1 (5 bases). Germline V gene lookup returns CDR1 SGHNT and CDR2 YENEEA. There are 15 residues in the CDR3. The V and J ends lost 3 bases and 6 bases respectively, with 15 bases between them. CDR3 coding DNA: TGTGCCAGCAGCTTCGCTGGTGACACAGGCAATGAGCAGTTCTTC. Protein product: CASSFAGDTGNEQFF.

The chain combines TRBV27 with TRBJ1-1; TRBD1 matches at 9 bases. The CDR3 spans 12 residues. Trimming cost V 6 bases and J 6 bases; bases outside gene matches: 2. CDR1 and CDR2 (germline): MNHEY, SMNVEV (reference sequence). The DNA of the CDR3 is TGTGCCAGCAGGACAGGGGGGGCTGAAGCTTTCTTT. It translates to CASRTGGAEAFF.

The CDR3 here is CASSLTGGAGGANVLTF. The CDR3 DNA is TGTGCCAGCAGTTTAACAGGGGGCGCGGGGGGGGCCAACGTCCTGACTTTC. The chain combines TRBV27 with TRBJ2-6, with 9 bases matching TRBD1. The V and J ends lost 2 bases and 4 bases, in that order; junction bases with no gene match: 6. Germline loops: CDR1 MNHEY, CDR2 SMNVEV (reference sequence). This CDR3 region has 17 residues.

V gene TRBV6-4 combines with J gene TRBJ1-2; 10 nucleotides align to TRBD1. With 4 bases clipped from V and 3 bases from J, the junction kept 17 bases outside the gene matches. Germline V CDR1 and CDR2: MRHNA, SNTAGT. The CDR3 totals 19 residues. CDR3 bases: TGTGCCAGCAGTGCCAACCGGGACAGGGGTCTACTGTACGACTATGGCTACACCTTC. Translated: CASSANRDRGLLYDYGYTF.

This chain connects TRBV29-1 to TRBJ1-2; 9 bases fit TRBD1. Germline lookup yields CDR1 SQVTM and CDR2 ANQGSEA. The CDR3 totals 11 residues. Trimming cost V 6 bases and J 8 bases; bases outside gene matches: 4. DNA for the CDR3: TGCAGCGTACAGGGGGCGCGAGGCTACACCTTC. It encodes CSVQGARGYTF.